This T cell receptor beta chain emerged from a study of T cell responses to AZD1222 COVID-19 vaccine (dated by TCRdb to the early 2020s). Some background on the complete study: AZD1222 recipients whose second dose came at about 4 weeks and those whose second dose came at about 12 weeks were combined into one group, since spike-specific TCR depth and breadth did not differ between the two schedules. TCR sequencing was performed for about 250 trial participants, of whom 207 were given two doses of AZD1222 and around 25 were given two doses of MenACWY control vaccine. Enrollment into the trials was organized by age into subgroups of 18-55, 56-69 and 70-plus years, and those subgroups contained approximately 150, 30 and 60 TCR-sequenced participants, respectively. Study-wide findings and limitations: Conclusions about previously exposed vaccinees were limited because only a handful of AZD1222 recipients were SARS-CoV-2 seropositive at baseline. Because no day 14 peak-response samples were available, repertoires were characterized only after the peak T cell response. Epitopes outside the regions mutated in the B.1.351 and B.1.1.7 variants were reportedly recognized by nearly half of the unique spike-specific TCRs. Participants were mostly white British, with more females than males. The authors suggested clonal diversity may have been underestimated. After two AZD1222 doses, both the breadth and the depth of spike-specific TCRs were significantly higher than at day 0 and than in MenACWY recipients. In the small 56-69-year group, the increase in depth fell short of significance, most likely because of low power. The vaccine-associated CD4 TCRs covered the entire spike protein, and the dominant responses fell in regions 160-218 and 743-854.

The CDR3 covers 16 residues, taking in both the cysteine and the phenylalanine. The CDR3 DNA has 48 bases and is translated from base 1. The germline V gene supplies CDR1 SGHRS and CDR2 YFSETQ. Turning to this clone: Its cognate antigen has yet to be identified. One end of the junction does not line up with germline, which may come from a read error.

Reading the label with the study, this specimen's time point is: baseline before first vaccination. The vaccinee samples were drawn from two UK trials, COV001 and COV002, one of which was a single-blind randomized controlled phase 2/3 trial testing AZD1222 (ChAdOx1 nCoV-19) in healthy adults. Trial participant PBMC samples were collected at day 0 and day 28 after the second dose for TCRbeta chain sequencing. The CDR3 regions of human TCRbeta chains were subjected to immunosequencing. The source study handled its data this way. Repertoire TCRs were matched against a reference library of SARS-CoV-2-specific TCRs generated with the MIRA antigen-specificity platform. Breadth was defined as the fraction of unique TCRs that were SARS-CoV-2-associated. Depth was defined as the fraction of total T cells that were SARS-CoV-2-associated. Each spike-specific TCR was assigned to its reactive spike region and to a CD4 or CD8 class using the MIRA data. Log10-transformed breadth and depth values were compared by one-way ANOVA with Sidak's multiple comparisons tests. TCRdb retrieved this table from immuneACCESS and kept in-frame rearrangements only. Not all clones are present; in checked studies, unresolved V genes account for under half, and no reason is known for the remainder. D and trimming come from the DNA, and the V and J calls and clone size come from that table. Present in this sample are some 130,000 clones, about 93% of which were seen just once. The ten largest clones take up more than 3% of the sample.

Specimen: peripheral blood, collected on day 0 of AZD1222 vaccination. The chain couples TRBV5-1 to TRBJ2-1, with TRBD2 matching 10 junction bases. The sequence was collected from an adult in good health. The CDR3 in this case is CASNLVGLAGANEQFF. The bases are TGCGCCAGCAACTTGGTGGGCCTAGCGGGAGCCAATGAGCAGTTCTTC. The variable domain in full, with residues beyond the CDR3 obtained from the reference TRBV5-1 and TRBJ2-1 genes, is KAGVTQTPRYLIKTRGQQVTLSCSPISGHRSVSWYQQTPGQGLQFLFEYFSETQRNKGNFPGRFSGRQFSNSRSEMNVSTLELGDSALYLCASNLVGLAGANEQFFGPGTRLTVL.